The text below deals with one T cell receptor beta chain. One end of the junction fails to match germline, which may point to a read error. Here immunoSEQ multiplex PCR was the method, and the copy in TCRdb shows in-frame clones only, minus some. The sample has about 77,000 clones; approximately 98% are singletons. The sample comes from a study of Tregs in tolerant kidney transplant recipients. Germline CDR1 KGHSH, CDR2 LQKENI. The CDR3 spans 14 residues. This sequence was found in a human donor who received a combined kidney and bone marrow transplant. J is TRBJ2-3 and V is TRBV18, with 10 bases fitting TRBD2. The sample was CD4+ T cells from blood, taken before the transplant. CDR3 DNA sequence: TGTGCCAGCTCAGGTACTAGCGGGGAGGCAGCATCATTTTTT. This gives the protein CASSGTSGEAASFF.